The 18 T cell receptor beta chains below come from one sample, sequenced in a study of cytotoxic CD8 clonotypes in ibrutinib-treated CLL. Sequencing used immunoSEQ multiplex PCR; TCRdb keeps in-frame clones, though not all of them. The profile shows some 200,000 clones, about three quarters of them singletons. The sample here was PBMCs, taken after 12 months of ibrutinib treatment. Source of these receptors: a human donor with chronic lymphocytic leukemia.

This clone was counted between two and nine times. CDR3 sequence (DNA): TGTGCCTGGAGTATCTACGGGACAGGGAATTCACCCCTCCACTTT. This sequence encodes CAWSIYGTGNSPLHF. This chain links TRBV30 with TRBJ1-6; 9 bases map to TRBD1. From germline, CDR1 is GTSNPN and CDR2 SVGIG (reference sequence). V lost 2 bases, J lost 7 bases, and 6 bases stayed unmatched. CDR3 length equals 15 residues.

The J gene is TRBJ1-5, the V gene TRBV7-3; TRBD1 matches at 7 bases. The CDR3 sequence is 16 residues long. V shed 4 bases, J shed 5 bases, and the junction held 11 bases outside the gene matches. The V gene's germline CDR1 is SGHTA and CDR2 FQGTGA. The CDR3 spells CASSSHKVRGYQPQHF. In DNA form, the CDR3 reads TGTGCCAGCAGCTCCCACAAGGTCAGGGGGTATCAGCCCCAGCATTTT.

CDR3 residues: CASSLRQGGETQYF. CDR3 nucleotide sequence: TGTGCCAGCAGCTTACGTCAGGGAGGCGAGACCCAGTACTTC. This chain uses TRBV7-2 with TRBJ2-5; D possibly corresponds to TRBD2 (6 bases). In germline, CDR1 is SGHTA, CDR2 FQGNSA. The CDR3 has 14 amino acids. Trimming removed 2 bases from V and 5 bases from J, with 12 bases in between.

As to this clone: Germline and junction disagree at one end, which may indicate a read error. V and J are TRBV7-7 and TRBJ2-1; tentative D call: TRBD2 (5 bases). The CDR3 extends over 14 amino acids. Germline V gives CDR1 SSHAT, CDR2 FNYEAQ (reference sequence). The CDR3 DNA reads TGTGCTAGCAGCCTTAGTTGGGGAGTTAATGAGCAGTTCTTC. It translates to CASSLSWGVNEQFF.

The sample holds a few counts of this clone. The V call is TRBV5-1, the J call TRBJ1-4, with D possibly TRBD1 on 5 matching bases. V was pared by 0 bases and J by 7 bases, with 10 bases between. Germline V gene lookup returns CDR1 SGHRS and CDR2 YFSETQ. CDR3 length: 14 residues. The CDR3 sequence: CASSLDQGLEKLFF. For the CDR3, the DNA is TGCGCCAGCAGCTTGGATCAGGGTCTTGAAAAACTGTTTTTT.

CDR3 in DNA: TGTGCCAGCAGTTCCCCATCCCCAGGGAAGTATGGCTACACCTTC. Translated: CASSSPSPGKYGYTF. The J gene is TRBJ1-2, the V gene TRBV28, with D possibly matching TRBD1 (5 bases). The CDR3 runs to 15 residues. From germline, CDR1 is MDHEN and CDR2 SYDVKM. Trimming took 4 bases from V and 5 from J, leaving 17 bases between them.

The chain is built from TRBV6-6 and TRBJ1-2; maybe TRBD1 (5 bases). This CDR3 region has 16 residues. Germline CDR1 reads MNHNY; CDR2 reads SVGAGI (reference sequence). V lost 2 bases to trimming and J lost 5 bases, with 18 bases between them. CDR3 DNA sequence: TGTGCCAGCAGTTACGATGCGGGGCATTTACCTTATGGCTACACCTTC. Amino acid sequence: CASSYDAGHLPYGYTF.

The V and J genes are TRBV18 and TRBJ1-1; 10 positions agree with TRBD1. Germline CDR1 and CDR2: KGHSH and LQKENI. The CDR3 sequence is 16 residues long. With 8 bases clipped from V and 0 bases from J, the junction kept 9 bases outside the gene matches. CDR3 sequence reads: CASKPGQGILNTEAFF. CDR3 nucleotides: TGTGCCAGCAAACCGGGACAGGGGATTTTGAACACTGAAGCTTTCTTT.

V is TRBV6-5 and J is TRBJ2-7, with D tentatively TRBD2 (7 bases). This CDR3 comprises 13 residues. The ends were cut back, 7 bases at V and 4 bases at J, with 14 bases in the middle. Germline V CDR1 and CDR2: MNHEY, SVGAGI. CDR3 DNA sequence: TGTGCCAGCACCGAACAGGGAGGGTACGAGCAGTACTTC. It yields the protein CASTEQGGYEQYF.

Comment on this clone: At one of its ends the junction is not consistent with the germline gene, which may arise from a read error. V and J are TRBV28 and TRBJ2-1; 12 bases are a match to TRBD1. This CDR3 contains 15 residues. Per the germline V gene, CDR1 is MDHEN and CDR2 is SYDVKM. The CDR3 loop is CASSSFGDRGRGAIF. The CDR3 region has the DNA TGTGCCAGCAGTTCATTTGGGGACAGGGGGCGAGGGGCGATCTTC.

V is TRBV11-2 and J is TRBJ2-5, with D tentatively TRBD1 (5 bases). Trimming took 1 base from V and 4 from J, leaving 16 bases between them. The CDR3 is 16 residues long. The germline gives CDR1 SGHAT, CDR2 FQNNGV. This chain's CDR3 is CASSLARNLRAETQYF. Written as DNA, the CDR3 is TGTGCCAGCAGCTTAGCACGAAACCTCAGGGCAGAGACCCAGTACTTC. The variable domain in full, with the rest retrieved from reference TRBV11-2 and TRBJ2-5, is EAGVAQSPRYKIIEKRQSVAFWCNPISGHATLYWYQQILGQGPKLLIQFQNNGVVDDSQLPKDRFSAERLKGVDSTLKIQPAKLEDSAVYLCASSLARNLRAETQYFGPGTRLLVL.

V gene TRBV5-5 combines with J gene TRBJ2-3, with 9 bases matching TRBD1. This CDR3 is 16 amino acids long. Germline V gene data show CDR1 as SGHKS and CDR2 as YYEKEE (reference sequence). V shed 5 bases, J shed 0 bases, and the junction held 7 bases outside the gene matches. CDR3 loop: CASRGQGPPSTDTQYF. The DNA of the CDR3 is TGTGCCAGCAGGGGACAGGGACCCCCTAGCACAGATACGCAGTATTTT.

This chain links TRBV27 with TRBJ2-7; 8 bases fit TRBD1. Losses at the gene ends were 6 bases for V and 4 bases for J; bases not matched to a gene: 17. Germline V gene sequence: CDR1 MNHEY, CDR2 SMNVEV (reference sequence). The length of the CDR3 is 17 residues. The CDR3 DNA reads TGTGCCAGCAGGCCCGGACAGGGACGGCTTAGGGCTTACGAGCAGTACTTC. It yields the protein CASRPGQGRLRAYEQYF.

The chain links TRBV4-2 to TRBJ2-1, with 10 positions matching TRBD2. The CDR3 extends over 19 amino acids. The V gene's germline CDR1 is LGHNA and CDR2 YNFKEQ. The ends lost 0 bases at V and 3 bases at J; junction bases unmatched: 11. The CDR3 coding sequence is TGTGCCAGCAGCCAAGATCTTTGGCTAGCGGGGGTAAACTACAATGAGCAGTTCTTC. Translation gives CASSQDLWLAGVNYNEQFF.

This clone has only a few counts. The rearrangement uses TRBV5-6 and TRBJ2-2, with 8 nucleotides matching TRBD2. Looked up from germline, CDR1 is SGHDT and CDR2 is YYEEEE. V lost 1 base, J lost 0 bases, and 11 bases stayed unmatched. The CDR3 covers 19 residues. The CDR3: CASSLSFGALAANTGELFF. The DNA for the CDR3 is TGTGCCAGCAGCTTGAGTTTTGGCGCACTAGCGGCGAACACCGGGGAGCTGTTTTTT.

The rearrangement links TRBV30 to TRBJ2-3, with D perhaps TRBD1 (5 bases). V lost 0 bases, J lost 0 bases, and 13 bases lay in between. The CDR3 sequence is 16 residues long. Per germline, CDR1 GTSNPN and CDR2 SVGIG (reference sequence). The CDR3, as DNA: TGTGCCTGGAGTGTACGGCAGGGAATTAGCACAGATACGCAGTATTTT. Its protein product is CAWSVRQGISTDTQYF.

This chain uses TRBV6-1 with TRBJ1-4; maybe TRBD1 (6 bases). The CDR3 runs 15 residues. Germline CDR1 and CDR2: MNHNS and SASEGT. V shed 2 bases and J shed 7 bases, with 14 bases lying between them. The CDR3, as DNA: TGTGCCAGCAGTGAACTCAGGGGAAGGTTTGAAAAACTGTTTTTT. This sequence encodes CASSELRGRFEKLFF.

The chain has TRBV28 and TRBJ1-2; no reliable D call. The ends were cut back, 6 bases at V and 3 bases at J, with 14 bases in the middle. The germline CDR1 and CDR2 sequences are MDHEN and SYDVKM. This CDR3 region has 14 residues. The CDR3: CASSLSLGYYGYTF. CDR3 DNA sequence: TGTGCCAGCAGCCTCTCACTCGGATACTATGGCTACACCTTC.